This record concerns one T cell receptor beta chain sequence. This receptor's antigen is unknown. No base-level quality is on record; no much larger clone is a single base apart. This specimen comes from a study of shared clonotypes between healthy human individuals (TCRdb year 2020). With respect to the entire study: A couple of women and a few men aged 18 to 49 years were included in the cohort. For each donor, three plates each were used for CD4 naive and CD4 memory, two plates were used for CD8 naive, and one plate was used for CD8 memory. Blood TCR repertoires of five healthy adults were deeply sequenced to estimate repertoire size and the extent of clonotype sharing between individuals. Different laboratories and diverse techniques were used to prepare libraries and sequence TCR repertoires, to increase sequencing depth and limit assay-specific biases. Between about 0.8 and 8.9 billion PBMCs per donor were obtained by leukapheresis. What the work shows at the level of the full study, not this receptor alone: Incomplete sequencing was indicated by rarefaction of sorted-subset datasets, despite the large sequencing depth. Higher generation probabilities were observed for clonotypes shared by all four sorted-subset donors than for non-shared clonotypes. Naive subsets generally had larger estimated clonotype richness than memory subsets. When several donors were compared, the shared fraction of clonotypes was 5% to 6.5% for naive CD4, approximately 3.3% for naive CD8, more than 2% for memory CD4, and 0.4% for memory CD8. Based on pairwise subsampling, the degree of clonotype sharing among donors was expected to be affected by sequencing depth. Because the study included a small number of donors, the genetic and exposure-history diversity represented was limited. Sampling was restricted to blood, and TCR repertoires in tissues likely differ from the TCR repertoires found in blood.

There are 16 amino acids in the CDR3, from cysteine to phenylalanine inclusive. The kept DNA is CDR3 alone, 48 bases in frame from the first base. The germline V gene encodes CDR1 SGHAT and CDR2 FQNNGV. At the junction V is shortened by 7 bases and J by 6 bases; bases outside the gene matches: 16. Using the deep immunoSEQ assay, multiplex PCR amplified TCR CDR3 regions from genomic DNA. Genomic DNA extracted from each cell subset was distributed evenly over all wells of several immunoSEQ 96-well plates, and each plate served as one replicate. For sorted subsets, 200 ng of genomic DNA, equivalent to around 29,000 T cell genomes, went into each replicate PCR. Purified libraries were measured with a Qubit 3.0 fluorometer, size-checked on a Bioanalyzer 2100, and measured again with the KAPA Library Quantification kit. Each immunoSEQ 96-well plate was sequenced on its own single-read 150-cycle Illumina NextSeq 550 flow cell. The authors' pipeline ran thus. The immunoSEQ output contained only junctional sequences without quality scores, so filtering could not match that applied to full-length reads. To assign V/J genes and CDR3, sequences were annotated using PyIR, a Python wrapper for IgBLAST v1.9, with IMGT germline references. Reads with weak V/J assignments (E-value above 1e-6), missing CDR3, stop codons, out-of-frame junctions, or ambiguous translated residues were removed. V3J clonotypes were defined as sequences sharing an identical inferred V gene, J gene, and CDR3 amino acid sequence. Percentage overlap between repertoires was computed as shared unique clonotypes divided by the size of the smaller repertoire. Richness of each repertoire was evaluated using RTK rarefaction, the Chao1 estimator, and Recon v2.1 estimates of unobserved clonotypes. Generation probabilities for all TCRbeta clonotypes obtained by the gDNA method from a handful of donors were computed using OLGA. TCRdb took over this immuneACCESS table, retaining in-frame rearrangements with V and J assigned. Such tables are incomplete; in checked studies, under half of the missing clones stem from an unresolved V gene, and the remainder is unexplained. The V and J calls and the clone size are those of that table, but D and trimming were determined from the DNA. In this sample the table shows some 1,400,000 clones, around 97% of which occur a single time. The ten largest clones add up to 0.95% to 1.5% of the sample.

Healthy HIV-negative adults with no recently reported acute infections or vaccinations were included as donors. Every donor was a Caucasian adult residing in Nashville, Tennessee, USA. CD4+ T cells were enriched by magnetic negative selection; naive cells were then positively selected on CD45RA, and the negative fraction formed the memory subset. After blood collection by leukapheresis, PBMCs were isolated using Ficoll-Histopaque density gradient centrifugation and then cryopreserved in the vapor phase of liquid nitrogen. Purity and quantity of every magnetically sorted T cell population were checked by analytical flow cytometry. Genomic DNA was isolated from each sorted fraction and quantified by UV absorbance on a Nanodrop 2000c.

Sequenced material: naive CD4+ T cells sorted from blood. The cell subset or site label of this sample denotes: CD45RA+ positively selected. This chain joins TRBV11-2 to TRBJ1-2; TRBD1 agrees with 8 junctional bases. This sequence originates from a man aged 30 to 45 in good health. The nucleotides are TGTGCCAGCACCAAGATGGCCAGGGGGCGAGGAGATGGCTACACCTTC. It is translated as CASTKMARGRGDGYTF.